This T cell receptor beta chain was sequenced for a study of human T cells and chemical hapten exposure. About the research overall: 2% DPC was applied to approximately 2 cm by approximately 2 cm of upper inner arm skin for sensitization.

This clonotype was observed at least ten times. Trimming pared 5 bases from V and 8 bases from J, leaving 18 bases between. CDR1 and CDR2 from the germline V gene are MNHNY and SVGAGI (reference sequence). This CDR3 region has 15 residues. Time point specified: patch test 3, about 24 weeks after DPC sensitization. Regarding treatment: therapeutic diphenylcyclopropenone sensitization with weekly scalp DPC. The authors extracted total RNA from unfractionated whole blood. During construction of the library, unique molecular identifiers were attached to individual cDNA molecules for quantitative, reproducible TCR counting. TCRdb re-called the RACE reads with MiXCR, one entry per CDR3 protein. Of roughly 71,000 distinct CDR3 sequences in the sample, around 10% are singletons; the top ten hold roughly 1.4%.

The J gene is TRBJ1-4, the V gene TRBV6-6; D gene uncertain. The sequenced sample was whole blood, obtained in connection with sensitization to the hapten diphenylcyclopropenone (DPC). The sequence was obtained from a woman in her fifties or sixties with alopecia areata. Some clones in this sample may be carry-over from other donors' samples. The CDR3, as DNA: TGTGCCAGCAGTCCCTCAAACACCGGAGTCGAAAAACTGTTTTTT. As protein: CASSPSNTGVEKLFF.